The TCR beta chain under discussion was sequenced for a study of CD8+CD57+ T cells in acquired aplastic anemia. The CDR3 contains 13 residues. Trimming stripped 5 bases from V and 9 bases from J, with 11 bases between. From germline, CDR1 is LNHDA and CDR2 SQIVND (reference sequence). The TCR beta profiling, which covered VDJ combination and CDR3 sequence, was carried out using genomic DNA as the template. Using its own MiXCR run on the reads, TCRdb lists one record per CDR3 protein. The sample holds approximately 470,000 distinct CDR3 sequences, around 30% seen once. In patients chosen for sequencing, flow cytometry had shown CD8+CD57+ cell expansion. Among the patients, all had severe acquired aplastic anemia.

The TCR comes from a human donor with aplastic anemia. Sequencing was done on a sample of sorted CD4+, CD8+, or CD8+CD57+ T cells (not recorded which) from PBMCs. This chain links TRBV19 with TRBJ1-6; D might be TRBD1 (5 bases). DNA of the CDR3: TGTGCCAGTAGTCAGGGCGGGGCTTCACCCCTCCACTTT. This sequence encodes CASSQGGASPLHF. Looking up the rest from reference TRBV19 and TRBJ1-6 gives the full variable domain: DGGITQSPKYLFRKEGQNVTLSCEQNLNHDAMYWYRQDPGQGLRLIYYSQIVNDFQKGDIAEGYSVSREKKESFPLTVTSAQKNPTAFYLCASSQGGASPLHFGNGTRLTVT.